The clone carrying this TCR beta chain was seen many times. Its target is unknown. Germline V CDR1 and CDR2: MNHNS, SASEGT. This CDR3 spans 16 amino acids. V was shortened by 5 bases and J by 3 bases, with 20 bases between the two germline ends. RNA transcripts gave rise to amplified TCR beta CDR3 regions. First-round RT-PCR of the TCR CDR3 relied on the HTBI primer set. TCRdb redid the calling of the multiplex PCR reads with MiXCR, one entry per CDR3 protein. The table lists about 320,000 distinct CDR3 sequences, 15% to 20% of them singletons, with roughly a third in the top ten. These data come from a study of T cells in Graves' hyperthyroidism and ophthalmopathy. On the basis of clinical symptoms, serum thyroxine and TRAb, thyroid ultrasound and orbital computed tomography, diagnoses were made. Study observations and caveats: Among thyroid clonotypes expanded above 0.001, most also appeared in blood. Ophthalmopathy cases were set apart from stable hyperthyroidism by a 13 V-J model. Ophthalmopathy was predicted by the model a median of 6.5 months ahead of onset.

The chain recombines TRBV6-1 with TRBJ2-7, with D perhaps matching TRBD2 (6 bases). The specimen sequenced was blood. The TCR sequence derives from a man aged 30 to 39 with Graves' hyperthyroidism. The CDR3 sequence is CASSRPATGTVYEQYF. The CDR3 nucleotides are TGTGCCAGCAGTCGCCCCGCAACCGGGACTGTCTACGAGCAGTACTTC.